This entry features one T cell receptor beta chain sequence. Its antigen is currently unknown. This sample is drawn from a study of T cell responses to AZD1222 COVID-19 vaccine. General study points: Nearly half of spike-specific TCRs reportedly target unmutated variant regions. Among the donors, most were white British and more were female, and clonal diversity was possibly underestimated.

Assay: immunoSEQ multiplex PCR; the TCRdb copy retains only in-frame clones and omits some. The sample holds some 130,000 clones; approximately 84% are singletons and the top ten take 4.1%. V was cut by 0 bases and J by 4 bases, with 0 bases left in between. This CDR3 contains 11 residues. Germline lookup yields CDR1 SGHDN and CDR2 FVKESK. The sequences come from peripheral blood, collected on day 0 of AZD1222 vaccination. V usage is TRBV14 and J usage is TRBJ2-5; unclear D gene. The TCR sequence derives from an adult in good health. CDR3 DNA: TGTGCCAGCAGCCAAGAAGAGACCCAGTACTTC. Amino acid sequence: CASSQEETQYF.